The TCR beta chain under discussion was sequenced for a study of beta chain features in type 1 diabetes. TCRB transcripts that were expressed got sequenced, as all of the isolated RNA had been reverse transcribed. The table came from immunoSEQ multiplex PCR; TCRdb's copy has only in-frame clones and leaves some out. The profile shows over 150,000 clones, approximately 8% of them singletons. This clone was counted many times. Its specificity is unknown. A single heparinised draw of around 0.11 L on average was taken per donor. V lost 7 bases, J lost 12 bases, and 13 bases lay in between. CDR3 length: 11 residues. The germline CDR1 and CDR2 sequences are MDHEN and SYDVKM. Study outcomes and limitations: In every one of the four CD4+ subsets, TCRB CDR3s were moderately but significantly shorter in Type 1 diabetes patients.

The chain carries TRBV28 and TRBJ2-1, with D possibly TRBD1 on 5 matching bases. The sequencing input was central memory CD4+ T cells from blood. The source of this sequence is a man younger than 35 with type 1 diabetes. CDR3 sequence (DNA): TGTGCCAGCAATTATCAGGGAACGCAGTTCTTC. The encoded protein is CASNYQGTQFF.